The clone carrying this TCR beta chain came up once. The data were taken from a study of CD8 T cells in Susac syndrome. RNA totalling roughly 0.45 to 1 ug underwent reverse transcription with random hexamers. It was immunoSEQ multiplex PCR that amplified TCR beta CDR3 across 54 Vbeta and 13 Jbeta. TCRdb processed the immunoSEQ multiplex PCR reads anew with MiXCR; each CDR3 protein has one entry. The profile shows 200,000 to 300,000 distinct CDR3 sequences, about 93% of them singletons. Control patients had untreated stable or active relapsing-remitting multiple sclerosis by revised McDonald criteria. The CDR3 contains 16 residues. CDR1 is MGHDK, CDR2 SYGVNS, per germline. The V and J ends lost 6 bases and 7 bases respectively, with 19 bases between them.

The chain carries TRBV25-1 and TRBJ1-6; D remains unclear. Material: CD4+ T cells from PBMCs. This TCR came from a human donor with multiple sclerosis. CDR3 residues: CASRSVGPLGNSPLHF. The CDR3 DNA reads TGTGCCAGCAGAAGTGTCGGGCCCCTAGGGAATTCACCCCTCCACTTT.